Listed below are T cell receptor beta chains from one sample, sequenced in a study of T cells after yellow fever vaccination. TCRdb redid the calling of the 5' RACE reads with MiXCR, one entry per CDR3 protein. The sample records some 340,000 distinct CDR3 sequences, over 4% being singletons. Sample: PBMCs, taken 5 days after the yellow fever booster vaccination. The source of these receptors is a young man who received the YFV17D yellow fever vaccine. Both conserved end residues are part of each CDR3. The order of the fields is V gene, J gene, D gene, clone size, CDR3 DNA, CDR3 protein. The D gene is left open where the match is weak. The size entry is marked missing in some rows and otherwise reads once, few, many or a size class.

TRBV28	TRBJ2-2	TRBD1	many	TGTGCCAGCAGTTCGACAGGGGGCCCCGGGGAGCTGTTTTTT	CASSSTGGPGELFF
TRBV5-1	TRBJ2-5	NA	many	TGCGCCAGCAGGCAGGAAGTACCCGGAGGGACCCAGTACTTC	CASRQEVPGGTQYF
TRBV6-1	TRBJ2-3	TRBD2	many	TGTGCCAGCAGTCCCGGGACTACCACAGATACGCAGTATTTT	CASSPGTTTDTQYF
TRBV12-3/TRBV12-4	TRBJ2-2	TRBD1	few	TGTGCCAGCAGTCGGGACAGCACGCGCACCGGGGAGCTGTTTTTT	CASSRDSTRTGELFF
TRBV10-3	TRBJ1-5	TRBD1	few	TGTGCCGTCAGACAGGGGAGATGGGAGCCCCAGCATTTT	CAVRQGRWEPQHF
TRBV18	TRBJ2-7	TRBD1	few	TGTGCCAGCTCACCAGTGAACAGGGGATACGAGCAGTACTTC	CASSPVNRGYEQYF
TRBV5-1	TRBJ1-1	NA	many	TGCGCCAGCAGCTTAAACGGGGATTGGACTGAAGCTTTCTTT	CASSLNGDWTEAFF
TRBV28	TRBJ1-1	NA	few	TGTGCCACCCTCTTAAAGGCGGCTTGGGTCTTT	CATLLKAAWVF
TRBV5-6	TRBJ2-5	NA	few	TGTGCCAGCAGAGGATGGGGGCAAGAGACCCAGTACTTC	CASRGWGQETQYF
TRBV9	TRBJ2-3	NA	NA	TGTGCCAGCAGCGTAGCTGGGGGCCGACCCGGAGCAGATACGCAGTATTTT	CASSVAGGRPGADTQYF
TRBV7-9	TRBJ2-3	TRBD1	once	TGTGCCTGCAGCTCCCTGCCTGACAGGGTAGAACATACGCAGTATTTT	CACSSLPDRVEHTQYF
TRBV3-1	TRBJ2-2	NA	many	TGTGCCAGCAGCCGCGGAGGGTCGAACACCGGGGAGCTGTTTTTT	CASSRGGSNTGELFF
TRBV4-1	TRBJ1-2	NA	few	TGCGCCAGCAGCCAAGTTGGGAGGGGCAGTGGAACCAACTATGGCTACACCTTC	CASSQVGRGSGTNYGYTF
TRBV5-1	TRBJ2-3	TRBD2	NA	TGCGCCAGCAAGGGACTAGCGTCGGCAGATACGCAGTATTTT	CASKGLASADTQYF
TRBV21-1	TRBJ1-3	NA	many	TGTGCCAGCAGCAAAGAAGACAGCTTGTTTTCTGGAAACACCATATATTTT	CASSKEDSLFSGNTIYF
TRBV5-4	TRBJ1-5	NA	few	TGTGCCAGCAGCTTGGGCGGTGTGGGCAATCAGCCCCAGCATTTT	CASSLGGVGNQPQHF
TRBV5-5	TRBJ1-2	TRBD1	NA	TGTGCCAGCAGGCTGACAGGGGGCAGCGGCTATGGCTACACCTTC	CASRLTGGSGYGYTF
TRBV7-2	TRBJ2-3	TRBD2	few	TGTGCCAGCAGCTTGACTAGCGGGGGGTTCAGGGATACGCAGTATTTT	CASSLTSGGFRDTQYF
TRBV4-2	TRBJ2-5	NA	NA	TGTGCCAGCAGCCAAGACCCAGTAGGGGGAGAGACCCAGTACTTC	CASSQDPVGGETQYF
TRBV5-1	TRBJ2-7	NA	few	TGCGCCAGCAGCTTGGGGTCGGGGCCTGAGCAGTACTTC	CASSLGSGPEQYF
TRBV6-2/TRBV6-3	TRBJ2-6	NA	few	TGTGCCAGCAACGGGGGTGGGGCCAACGTCCTGACTTTC	CASNGGGANVLTF
TRBV18	TRBJ2-5	NA	many	TGTGCCAGCTCCCAATTCGACAGCCGGCAAGAGACCCAGTACTTC	CASSQFDSRQETQYF
TRBV4-3	TRBJ2-3	TRBD2	many	TGCGCCAGCAGCCAAGATTACGGGGGGGACACAGATACGCAGTATTTT	CASSQDYGGDTDTQYF
TRBV7-8	TRBJ1-6	TRBD1	many	TGTGCCAGCAGAGATGACAGGGAATCCTATAATTCACCCCTCCACTTT	CASRDDRESYNSPLHF
TRBV29-1	TRBJ2-4	NA	NA	TGCAGCGTTGTGTCCAGGGACATTCAGTACTTC	CSVVSRDIQYF
TRBV4-1	TRBJ1-6	NA	NA	TGCGCCAGCAGCCAAGCGGGCGGGGGCAGAGGATCACCCCTCCACTTT	CASSQAGGGRGSPLHF
TRBV12-3/TRBV12-4	TRBJ1-2	NA	NA	TGTGCCAGCCGAAGGGACCTAAACTATGGCTACACCTTC	CASRRDLNYGYTF
TRBV6-2/TRBV6-3	TRBJ1-2	TRBD1	NA	TGTGCCAGCAGTTATAATCCAGGACAGGGACGTGGCTACACCTTC	CASSYNPGQGRGYTF
TRBV24-1	TRBJ1-2	NA	many	TGTGCCACCAGTGATTCGGACAGACCTAACTATGGCTACACCTTC	CATSDSDRPNYGYTF
TRBV20-1	TRBJ2-3	TRBD2	few	TGCAGTGCTCACGGGGGGGCCGGGGATACGCAGTATTTT	CSAHGGAGDTQYF
TRBV20-1	TRBJ2-5	TRBD2	many	TGCAGTGCCCTAGCGGGGGGTTGGGAGACCCAGTACTTC	CSALAGGWETQYF
TRBV6-5	TRBJ2-5	TRBD2	few	TGTGCCAGCAGTAGAGAGCGGGGAGTTCAAGAGACCCAGTACTTC	CASSRERGVQETQYF
TRBV9	TRBJ2-1	TRBD2	few	TGTGCCAGCAGCGTAGGGGGGGGACCCCTCAATGAGCAGTTCTTC	CASSVGGGPLNEQFF
TRBV6-6	TRBJ1-3	TRBD1	many	TGTGCCAGCAGTCAGGGGGCGGAAGGAAACACCATATATTTT	CASSQGAEGNTIYF
TRBV12-3/TRBV12-4	TRBJ2-3	NA	few	TGTGCCAGCAGTCCAGACTCCTACCCAGATACGCAGTATTTT	CASSPDSYPDTQYF
TRBV5-1	TRBJ2-2	NA	few	TGCGCCAGCAGCTCGGGACCCGCCGAGGAGCTGTTTTTT	CASSSGPAEELFF
TRBV15	TRBJ1-2	NA	NA	TGTGCCACCAGCAGGGACAGTTTGTATGGCTACACCTTC	CATSRDSLYGYTF
TRBV20-1	TRBJ1-5	NA	NA	TGCAGTGCTAGAAGGACCGATCAGCCCCAGCATTTT	CSARRTDQPQHF
TRBV5-1	TRBJ2-7	NA	many	TGCGCCAGCAGCAGAGGGCCCTACGAGCAGTACTTC	CASSRGPYEQYF
TRBV28	TRBJ1-2	NA	few	TGTGCCAGCAGTAAGGCCGCGGGGGGCCGTGGCTACACCTTC	CASSKAAGGRGYTF
TRBV12-3/TRBV12-4	TRBJ2-3	NA	many	TGTGCCAGCACCTCCCGGGGCACAGATACGCAGTATTTT	CASTSRGTDTQYF
TRBV6-2/TRBV6-3	TRBJ2-5	NA	many	TGTGCCAGCAGCAAGGGGACGACCCAAGAGACCCAGTACTTC	CASSKGTTQETQYF
TRBV7-8	TRBJ1-4	NA	NA	TGTGCCAGCAGCCAAGGAAGAGGGGATAATGAAAAACTGTTTTTT	CASSQGRGDNEKLFF
TRBV7-9	TRBJ2-5	NA	many	TGTGCCAGCAGCTCCCTGTCCCAACAAGAGACCCAGTACTTC	CASSSLSQQETQYF
TRBV5-1	TRBJ2-7	TRBD1	NA	TGCGCCAGCAGCTTAGGGGGCACCTACGAGCAGTACTTC	CASSLGGTYEQYF
TRBV18	TRBJ2-1	TRBD2	few	TGTGCCAGCTCACCACCCGGCCAGCGGGGGGGGAATGAGCAGTTCTTC	CASSPPGQRGGNEQFF
TRBV7-2	TRBJ2-1	NA	many	TGTGCCAGCAGCCCCCGGCCCGGACTGGCCCCCTACAATGAGCAGTTCTTC	CASSPRPGLAPYNEQFF
TRBV20-1	TRBJ2-1	TRBD2	few	TGCAGTGCTAGCTTCAGCGGGGGGGGCTGGGATGAGCAGTTCTTC	CSASFSGGGWDEQFF
TRBV27	TRBJ1-6	TRBD1	many	TGTGCCAGCAGGGCTCGGACAGGAAATAATTCACCCCTCCACTTT	CASRARTGNNSPLHF
TRBV2	TRBJ2-7	TRBD1	NA	TGTGCCAGCAGCGGACAGGGATACGAGCAGTACTTC	CASSGQGYEQYF
TRBV3-1	TRBJ2-2	NA	few	TGTGCCAGCAGCCAAGAAGCCCTGGCCACCGGGGAGCTGTTTTTT	CASSQEALATGELFF